This entry lists 20 T cell receptor beta chains sequenced from one sample in a study of cytomegalovirus exposure and HLA in healthy donors. The PCR was carried out with 60 Vbeta primers and 13 Jbeta primers. TCRdb's table, derived via immunoSEQ multiplex PCR, lists solely in-frame clones and lacks some. Here the sample spans tens of thousands of clones, roughly 70% being singletons. The specimen was PBMCs. The receptors shown here come from a man aged 55 to 70 in good health and CMV-seropositive.

The chain joins TRBV5-1 to TRBJ2-3; 10 bases match TRBD2. CDR3 size: 15 residues. Germline trimming cut 4 bases from V and 2 bases from J; bases unmatched to any gene: 4. CDR1 and CDR2 from the germline V gene are SGHRS and YFSETQ. Here the CDR3 reads CASSVSGGVTDTQYF. The CDR3 nucleotides read TGCGCCAGCAGCGTGAGCGGGGGGGTCACAGATACGCAGTATTTT.

CDR3 sequence: CASSPRQYEQYF. The CDR3 bases are TGTGCCAGCAGTCCCAGACAGTACGAGCAGTACTTC. The J gene is TRBJ2-7, the V gene TRBV27; D is perhaps TRBD1 (5 bases). Germline CDR1 is MNHEY and CDR2 is SMNVEV (reference sequence). The CDR3 consists of 12 residues. Trimming took off 5 bases at V and 4 bases at J, with 9 bases between the two ends.

This clone was seen once. The J gene is TRBJ2-7, the V gene TRBV6-5, with 9 bases matching TRBD2. V was pared by 6 bases and J by 2 bases, with 2 bases of the junction left unmatched. The CDR3 loop spans 13 amino acids. Looked up from germline, CDR1 is MNHEY and CDR2 is SVGAGI. The CDR3 here is CASRRLAAYEQYF. Here the CDR3 DNA reads TGTGCCAGCAGAAGACTAGCGGCCTACGAGCAGTACTTC.

Comments on this clone: One end of the junction does not line up with germline, which may come from a read error. The sample contains more than one DNA sequence encoding this CDR3. The V call is TRBV7-2, the J call TRBJ1-5; D call uncertain. The germline gives CDR1 SGHTA, CDR2 FQGNSA. The CDR3 has 14 amino acids. The CDR3 loop is CASSFDPGNQPQHF. The CDR3 coding sequence is TGTGCCAGCAGCTTCGACCCGGGGAATCAGCCTCAGCATTTT.

The V and J genes are TRBV15 and TRBJ2-1; D is possibly TRBD2 (6 bases). Germline CDR1 is LNHNV and CDR2 is YYDKDF (reference sequence). This CDR3 is 17 amino acids long. Trimming pared 2 bases from V and 0 bases from J, leaving 14 bases between. The CDR3, as DNA: TGTGCCACCAGCAGATACCTAGAACTAGCCTCCTACAATGAGCAGTTCTTC. Translating it yields CATSRYLELASYNEQFF.

This chain uses TRBV6-1 with TRBJ2-7; D not resolved. Deletions cut 2 bases from V and 6 bases from J, with 5 bases between. The CDR3 covers 11 residues. Germline V lookup: CDR1 MNHNS, CDR2 SASEGT. CDR3 in DNA: TGTGCCAGCAGTGAATTCTCCGAGCAGTACTTC. Protein: CASSEFSEQYF.

This chain connects TRBV7-9 to TRBJ1-2; D ambiguous. V was pared by 3 bases and J by 6 bases, with 8 bases between. Germline-derived CDR1 and CDR2 are SEHNR and FQNEAQ (reference sequence). The CDR3 has 12 residues. CDR3 in DNA: TGTGCCAGCAGCTTTAACACGAATGGCTACACCTTC. This sequence encodes CASSFNTNGYTF.

The chain joins TRBV6-1 to TRBJ2-1; D might be TRBD1 (5 bases). V was cut by 2 bases and J by 5 bases, with 10 bases left in between. Germline assignment: CDR1 MNHNS and CDR2 SASEGT. The CDR3 is 14 amino acids. The CDR3 sequence: CASSEYTGNNEQFF. In nucleotides, the CDR3 is TGTGCCAGCAGTGAATATACAGGTAACAATGAGCAGTTCTTC.

This clone was recorded only once. The DNA of the CDR3 is TGTGCCAGCACCGGACAGGGTTCCCGAGAGAAAGCTTTCTTT. Protein sequence: CASTGQGSREKAFF. J is TRBJ1-1 and V is TRBV6-7; 8 bases line up with TRBD1. TRBV6-7 is sorted into the ORF group, with uncertain function. This CDR3 has 14 amino acids. V shed 7 bases, J shed 9 bases, and the junction held 13 bases outside the gene matches.

This sequence joins TRBV6-5 and TRBJ1-2; D is unclear. The CDR3 is 13 amino acids. V was shortened by 6 bases and J by 4 bases, with 12 bases between the two germline ends. Germline loops: CDR1 MNHEY, CDR2 SVGAGI. The CDR3: CASRLELGYGYTF. DNA for the CDR3: TGTGCCAGCAGGTTGGAACTAGGCTATGGCTACACCTTC.

The chain's CDR3 is CASSLGSGAGNTIYF. CDR3 bases: TGTGCCAGCAGCTTAGGGTCAGGGGCTGGAAACACCATATATTTT. The rearrangement uses TRBV7-6 and TRBJ1-3, with a weak D call TRBD1 (6 bases). The CDR3 is 15 amino acids. Trimming took off 1 base at V and 2 bases at J, with 9 bases between the two ends. Germline loops: CDR1 SGHVS, CDR2 FNYEAQ.

The table lists this clone with many counts. This sequence joins TRBV6-1 and TRBJ2-7, with TRBD2 as a possible D gene (5 bases). Germline values: CDR1 MNHNS, CDR2 SASEGT. V was trimmed by 2 bases and J by 3 bases, leaving 20 bases between them. The CDR3 loop spans 17 amino acids. The CDR3 DNA is TGTGCCAGCAGTGAAAACGTTGTGGAGGCTAGATACTACGAGCAGTACTTC. It translates to CASSENVVEARYYEQYF.

Written as DNA, the CDR3 is TGTGCCAGCAGCCAACCCACCGGGACACCAAGCAAAGAGACCCAGTACTTC. It codes for CASSQPTGTPSKETQYF. The J gene is TRBJ2-5, the V gene TRBV14; tentative D call: TRBD1 (6 bases). This CDR3 is 17 amino acids long. V lost 2 bases to trimming and J lost 3 bases, with 19 bases between them. Germline V gene lookup returns CDR1 SGHDN and CDR2 FVKESK.

J is TRBJ2-1 and V is TRBV5-1; 14 positions match TRBD2. V lost 5 bases, J lost 6 bases, and 4 bases stayed unmatched. Germline CDR1 reads SGHRS; CDR2 reads YFSETQ. CDR3 length equals 15 residues. The CDR3 reads CASREGTSGSNEQFF. The CDR3 DNA sequence: TGCGCCAGCAGGGAAGGGACTAGCGGGAGCAATGAGCAGTTCTTC. Full variable domain (rest looked up from reference TRBV5-1 and TRBJ2-1): KAGVTQTPRYLIKTRGQQVTLSCSPISGHRSVSWYQQTPGQGLQFLFEYFSETQRNKGNFPGRFSGRQFSNSRSEMNVSTLELGDSALYLCASREGTSGSNEQFFGPGTRLTVL.

V and J are TRBV6-5 and TRBJ2-7, with 11 bases lining up with TRBD1. The CDR3 loop spans 14 amino acids. V dropped 0 bases and J dropped 6; count of bases not matched to a gene: 1. Germline assignment: CDR1 MNHEY and CDR2 SVGAGI. The CDR3 region is CASSYSGTGGEQYF. In nucleotides, the CDR3 is TGTGCCAGCAGTTACTCGGGGACAGGGGGCGAGCAGTACTTC.

The chain carries TRBV7-8 and TRBJ2-1; 8 positions match TRBD2. Germline V gene lookup returns CDR1 SGHVS and CDR2 FQNEAQ. With 5 bases clipped from V and 3 bases from J, the junction kept 6 bases outside the gene matches. The CDR3 length is 15 residues. CDR3 sequence (DNA): TGTGCCAGCAGCGCTGAAGCGGGAGACTACAATGAGCAGTTCTTC. Encoded protein: CASSAEAGDYNEQFF.

The chain recombines TRBV11-3 with TRBJ2-2; D remains ambiguous. The germline CDR1 and CDR2 sequences are SGHNT and YENEEA. CDR3 length: 13 residues. V lost 1 base and J lost 8, with 8 bases in between. CDR3 DNA sequence: TGTGCCAGCAGCTTAGGAGATTCGGGGGAGCTGTTTTTT. Its translation: CASSLGDSGELFF.

The rearrangement uses TRBV27 and TRBJ1-6; 9 bases are shared with TRBD1. The length of the CDR3 is 21 residues. The germline gives CDR1 MNHEY, CDR2 SMNVEV (reference sequence). Germline trimming cut 4 bases from V and 1 base from J; bases unmatched to any gene: 17. The CDR3 DNA reads TGTGCCAGCAGTTCTTCCGGGGACAGGGATCCAGAGGGGTCCTATAATTCACCCCTCCACTTT. It codes for CASSSSGDRDPEGSYNSPLHF.

This sequence joins TRBV6-6 and TRBJ2-3; D gene unclear. The CDR3 runs 13 residues. Per the germline V gene, CDR1 is MNHNY and CDR2 is SVGAGI (reference sequence). V lost 0 bases to trimming and J lost 2 bases, with 3 bases between them. Written as DNA, the CDR3 is TGTGCCAGCAGTTACTCTAACACAGATACGCAGTATTTT. Its protein product is CASSYSNTDTQYF.

This clone turned up a few times. The chain carries TRBV29-1 and TRBJ2-2; weak D call: TRBD1 (6 bases). Germline CDR1 and CDR2: SQVTM and ANQGSEA. The CDR3 runs 14 residues. Between the trimmed V and J ends, which lost 7 bases and 1 base, there was a span of 13 bases. CDR3 region: CSATGLLNTGELFF. CDR3 bases: TGCAGCGCCACAGGGTTACTGAACACCGGGGAGCTGTTTTTT.